A single sample gave rise to the 23 T cell receptor beta chains below, sequenced in a study of T cell responses to AZD1222 COVID-19 vaccine (dated by TCRdb to the early 2020s). Libraries were prepared through the immunoSEQ multiplex PCR assay. TCRdb provides this immuneACCESS table in a form limited to in-frame rearrangements. Some clones are lacking; in checked studies, under half of them reflect an unresolved V gene, and why the rest are absent is not known. The sample table records some 200,000 clones; 80% to 95% of these occur just once. The ten largest account for approximately 3.7% of the sample. This specimen's time point label, interpreted: about 28 days (+/-7) after the second vaccine dose. The sample here was peripheral blood, taken 28 days after the second AZD1222 dose. These receptors came from an adult who received the AZD1222 COVID-19 vaccine.

The chain links TRBV27 to TRBJ1-6; TRBD1 matches 10 bases. Germline V gives CDR1 MNHEY, CDR2 SMNVEV (reference sequence). The CDR3 extends over 16 amino acids. The V segment lost 6 bases and the J segment 7 bases; nucleotides outside the gene matches: 9. The DNA for the CDR3 is TGTGCCAGCAGGCTAACGAGACAGGGGGCGAATTCACCCCTCCACTTT. Its translation is CASRLTRQGANSPLHF.

The V gene is TRBV6-5, the J gene TRBJ1-2, with 7 bases lining up with TRBD1. The ends lost 6 bases at V and 8 bases at J; junction bases unmatched: 12. The CDR3 covers 14 residues. CDR1 is MNHEY, CDR2 SVGAGI, per germline. The CDR3 DNA is TGTGCCAGCAGCCCCAATCGAAGGACAGGCGGCTACACCTTC. It specifies CASSPNRRTGGYTF.

The rearrangement joins TRBV3-1 (or the pseudogene TRBV3-2) to TRBJ2-2; weak D call: TRBD1 (5 bases). Trimming took off 1 base at V and 5 bases at J, with 14 bases between the two ends. CDR3 length: 16 amino acids. Per the germline V gene, CDR1 is LGHDT and CDR2 is YNNKEL (reference sequence). CDR3 DNA sequence: TGTGCCAGCAGCCAAGGGGAAGGGGTTGCGACCGGGGAGCTGTTTTTT. As protein: CASSQGEGVATGELFF.

Comment on this clone: At the DNA level, this CDR3 is encoded by other sequences in the same sample as well. The chain couples TRBV30 to TRBJ1-3; D uncertain. V was cut by 5 bases and J by 0 bases, with 8 bases left in between. The germline V gene has CDR1 GTSNPN and CDR2 SVGIG (reference sequence). The CDR3 extends over 13 amino acids. The chain's CDR3 is CAWGDSSGNTIYF. The CDR3 DNA sequence: TGTGCCTGGGGGGATAGCTCTGGAAACACCATATATTTT.

This clone occurred a few times. The chain combines TRBV7-9 with TRBJ2-1, with D unresolved. Germline V gene lookup returns CDR1 SEHNR and CDR2 FQNEAQ (reference sequence). The CDR3 totals 14 residues. The V and J ends lost 0 bases and 7 bases respectively, with 10 bases between them. The CDR3 nucleotides read TGTGCCAGCAGCTTAGCCCTGGGCGGTAATGAGCAGTTCTTC. Protein: CASSLALGGNEQFF.

The V call is TRBV11-2, the J call TRBJ1-2, with D perhaps matching TRBD1 (5 bases). Trimming removed 0 bases from V and 4 bases from J, with 12 bases in between. Germline values: CDR1 SGHAT, CDR2 FQNNGV. This CDR3 has 15 amino acids. CDR3 sequence reads: CASSLDEGTRYGYTF. Written as DNA, the CDR3 is TGTGCCAGCAGCTTAGATGAAGGGACGCGCTATGGCTACACCTTC.

This clone was recorded once. The chain is built from TRBV19 and TRBJ1-3, with a weak D call TRBD1 (6 bases). This CDR3 spans 12 amino acids. V was clipped by 6 bases and J by 9 bases, with 12 bases between them. Germline-derived CDR1 and CDR2 are LNHDA and SQIVND (reference sequence). The chain's CDR3 is CASSTRGGTIYF. The CDR3 DNA follows: TGTGCCAGTAGCACCCGAGGGGGCACCATATATTTT.

The chain joins TRBV28 to TRBJ1-5, with D possibly matching TRBD1 (5 bases). From germline, CDR1 is MDHEN and CDR2 SYDVKM. Trimming cost V 5 bases and J 6 bases, with 11 bases left between them. This CDR3 contains 13 residues. The CDR3 DNA reads TGTGCCAGCAGTCCAGGGTTGAGTCAGCCCCAGCATTTT. It encodes CASSPGLSQPQHF.

The gene calls are TRBV29-1 and TRBJ2-2, with 11 bases identical to TRBD1. The germline gives CDR1 SQVTM, CDR2 ANQGSEA. CDR3 length: 18 amino acids. V was pared by 8 bases and J by 1 base, with 15 bases of the junction left unmatched. The CDR3 nucleotides read TGCAGCACTGGGTACGGGACAGGGGGGAGAATGAACACCGGGGAGCTGTTTTTT. Translated, it gives CSTGYGTGGRMNTGELFF.

The chain joins TRBV28 to TRBJ1-2, with TRBD1 matching 9 bases. Germline V gene lookup returns CDR1 MDHEN and CDR2 SYDVKM. The CDR3 consists of 14 residues. With 8 bases clipped from V and 4 bases from J, the junction kept 8 bases outside the gene matches. The CDR3 DNA reads as TGTGCCAGCCTAAGGACAGGGGCCCCCTATGGCTACACCTTC. Encoded protein: CASLRTGAPYGYTF.

The CDR3: CASSVETNEKLFF. As DNA, the CDR3 is TGTGCCAGCAGTGTAGAAACTAATGAAAAACTGTTTTTT. The chain carries TRBV2 and TRBJ1-4, with no clear D. With 4 bases removed from V and 1 base from J, the gap between germline ends came to 4 bases. This CDR3 is 13 amino acids long. The germline gives CDR1 SNHLY, CDR2 FYNNEI.

The J gene is TRBJ1-1, the V gene TRBV13; D remains ambiguous. The CDR3 runs to 15 residues. The ends were cut back, 0 bases at V and 1 base at J, with 9 bases in the middle. CDR1 is PRHDT, CDR2 FYEKMQ, per germline (reference sequence). CDR3 nucleotides: TGTGCCAGCAGCTTAGGAGACTCACCGAACACTGAAGCTTTCTTT. As protein: CASSLGDSPNTEAFF.

The CDR3 protein is CASSQSETSRFF. The CDR3 DNA sequence: TGTGCCAGCAGCCAAAGTGAGACTAGTCGATTCTTC. The chain recombines TRBV3-1 (or the pseudogene TRBV3-2) with TRBJ2-1; D may be TRBD2 (6 bases). This CDR3 has 12 amino acids. Looked up from germline, CDR1 is LGHDT and CDR2 is YNNKEL (reference sequence). Trimming removed 2 bases at V and 16 bases at J, with 15 bases between.

The chain employs TRBV5-1 and TRBJ2-5; 9 nucleotides line up with TRBD2. J lost 4 bases, V lost 0 bases, and 10 bases had no gene match. The germline gives CDR1 SGHRS, CDR2 YFSETQ. The CDR3 has 17 amino acids. The CDR3 is CASSLGGLAGAGETQYF. For the CDR3, the DNA is TGCGCCAGCAGCTTGGGGGGATTAGCGGGAGCGGGAGAGACCCAGTACTTC.

V is TRBV27 and J is TRBJ2-7; D not certain. CDR3 length: 14 residues. V shed 6 bases and J shed 6 bases, with 18 bases lying between them. Per the germline V gene, CDR1 is MNHEY and CDR2 is SMNVEV (reference sequence). For the CDR3, the DNA is TGTGCCAGCAGCGGTTTTTCGCAATTTGGCGAGCAGTACTTC. Amino acids: CASSGFSQFGEQYF.

The V call is TRBV11-3, the J call TRBJ1-4; D not resolved. The CDR3 has 15 amino acids. The V and J ends lost 1 base and 1 base respectively, with 7 bases between them. The V gene's germline CDR1 is SGHNT and CDR2 YENEEA. The CDR3 reads CASSLGRGTNEKLFF. The CDR3 DNA is TGTGCCAGCAGCTTAGGGCGCGGAACTAATGAAAAACTGTTTTTT.

Comment on this clone: Distinct nucleotide sequences in the sample also encode this CDR3. The chain carries TRBV6-5 and TRBJ2-3; D is uncertain. V lost 7 bases, J lost 6 bases, and 14 bases lay in between. Per germline, CDR1 MNHEY and CDR2 SVGAGI. The CDR3 is made up of 13 amino acids. The CDR3 DNA is TGTGCCAGCACGTTAACGAGCGCGGATACGCAGTATTTT. It encodes CASTLTSADTQYF.

This clone was seen only a few times. The gene calls are TRBV29-1 and TRBJ1-1, with D unresolved. V lost 1 base to trimming and J lost 10 bases, with 1 base between them. This CDR3 has 8 amino acids. The germline V gene encodes CDR1 SQVTM and CDR2 ANQGSEA. CDR3 bases: TGCAGCGTTGAAGGAGCTTTCTTT. Its protein product is CSVEGAFF.

The rearrangement uses TRBV29-1 and TRBJ2-6, with D uncertain. CDR1 and CDR2 (germline): SQVTM, ANQGSEA. The CDR3 totals 12 residues. In DNA, the CDR3 is TGCAGTGCATTAACCGGGGCCAACGTCCTGACTTTC. Amino acids: CSALTGANVLTF.

The genes are TRBV28 and TRBJ1-5; no clear D. V lost 5 bases to trimming and J lost 3 bases, with 8 bases between them. This CDR3 spans 13 amino acids. Germline V gene sequence: CDR1 MDHEN, CDR2 SYDVKM. The CDR3: CASSDSLNQPQHF. CDR3 nucleotide sequence: TGTGCCAGCAGTGACTCGCTCAATCAGCCCCAGCATTTT.

The chain joins TRBV28 to TRBJ1-1; TRBD1 aligns across 9 bases. This CDR3 has 18 amino acids. V lost 5 bases to trimming and J lost 2 bases; unmatched junction nucleotides: 15. Looked up from germline, CDR1 is MDHEN and CDR2 is SYDVKM. The CDR3 loop is CASSRVRTGGAGNTEAFF. The CDR3 DNA reads as TGTGCCAGCAGTCGCGTAAGAACAGGGGGCGCAGGTAACACTGAAGCTTTCTTT.

The J gene is TRBJ2-7, the V gene TRBV27; a weak D match, TRBD2 (5 bases). The germline V and J ends were trimmed by 2 bases and 2 bases, with 16 bases remaining between them. The CDR3 spans 16 residues. Germline V gene lookup returns CDR1 MNHEY and CDR2 SMNVEV (reference sequence). Here the CDR3 reads CASSLMSGPGPYEQYF. In nucleotides, the CDR3 is TGTGCCAGCAGTTTAATGAGCGGTCCCGGGCCCTACGAGCAGTACTTC.

The gene calls are TRBV9 and TRBJ2-7; tentatively, D is TRBD1 (5 bases). V was pared by 0 bases and J by 0 bases, with 7 bases between. The V gene's germline CDR1 is SGDLS and CDR2 YYNGEE. This CDR3 comprises 14 residues. This chain's CDR3 is CASSVGQFSYEQYF. The CDR3 region has the DNA TGTGCCAGCAGCGTAGGACAGTTCTCCTACGAGCAGTACTTC.